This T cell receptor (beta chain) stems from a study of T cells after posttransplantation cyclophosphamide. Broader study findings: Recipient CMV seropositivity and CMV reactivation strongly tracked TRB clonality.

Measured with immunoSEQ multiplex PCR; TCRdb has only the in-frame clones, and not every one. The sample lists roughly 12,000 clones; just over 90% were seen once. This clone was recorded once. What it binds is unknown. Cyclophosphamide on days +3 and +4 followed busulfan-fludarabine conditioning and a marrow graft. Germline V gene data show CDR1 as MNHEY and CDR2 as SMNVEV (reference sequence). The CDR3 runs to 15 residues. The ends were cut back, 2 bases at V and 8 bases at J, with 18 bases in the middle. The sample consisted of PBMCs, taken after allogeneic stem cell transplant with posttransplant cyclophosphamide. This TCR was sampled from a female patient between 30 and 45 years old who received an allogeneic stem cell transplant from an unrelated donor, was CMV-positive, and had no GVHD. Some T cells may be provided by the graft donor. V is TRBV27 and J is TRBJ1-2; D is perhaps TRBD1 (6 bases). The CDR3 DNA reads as TGTGCCAGCAGTTTAGTGGGGGCCTTGGTAGAAGGCTACACCTTC. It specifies CASSLVGALVEGYTF.